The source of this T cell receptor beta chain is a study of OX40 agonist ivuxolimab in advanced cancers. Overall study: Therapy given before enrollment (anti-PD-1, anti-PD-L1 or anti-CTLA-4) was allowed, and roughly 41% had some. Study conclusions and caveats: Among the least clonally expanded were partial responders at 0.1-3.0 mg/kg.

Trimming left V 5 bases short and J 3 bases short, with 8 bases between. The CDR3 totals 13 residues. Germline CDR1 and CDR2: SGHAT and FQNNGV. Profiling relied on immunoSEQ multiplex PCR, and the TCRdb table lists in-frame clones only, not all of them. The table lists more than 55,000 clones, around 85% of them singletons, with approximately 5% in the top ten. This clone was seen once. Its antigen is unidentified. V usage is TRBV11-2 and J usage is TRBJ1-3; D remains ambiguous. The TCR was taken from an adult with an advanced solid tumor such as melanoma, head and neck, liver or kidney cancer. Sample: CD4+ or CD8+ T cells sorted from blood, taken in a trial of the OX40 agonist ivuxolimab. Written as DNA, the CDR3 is TGTGCCAGCAGCCGATCTTTTGGAAACACCATATATTTT. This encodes CASSRSFGNTIYF.